This is a list of T cell receptor beta chains from one sample in a study of shared clonotypes between healthy human individuals. The assay was immunoSEQ multiplex PCR, and TCRdb's table has in-frame clones only and misses some. The sample yields around 990,000 clones, approximately 80% seen once. Source material: memory CD4+ T cells from PBMCs. Receptor source: a young man in good health. Some clones in this sample may be carry-over from other donors' samples. CDR3s include the opening cysteine and the closing phenylalanine or tryptophan. D genes are given only for firm matches. Rows give clone size only sometimes, using once, few, many, or a class for an expanded clone.

v_gene: TRBV5-4; len: 14; j_gene: TRBJ1-5; abundance: NA; d_gene: NA; CDR3aa: CASSLGGAGQPQHF; CDR3nt: TGTGCCAGCAGCTTGGGGGGGGCGGGTCAGCCCCAGCATTTT
v_gene: TRBV5-4; len: 12; j_gene: TRBJ1-4; abundance: once; d_gene: NA; CDR3aa: CASSYRGEKLFF; CDR3nt: TGTGCCAGCAGCTACCGGGGTGAAAAACTGTTTTTT
v_gene: TRBV4-1; len: 14; j_gene: TRBJ1-1; abundance: NA; d_gene: NA; CDR3aa: CASSRVQGNTEAFF; CDR3nt: TGCGCCAGCAGCCGAGTCCAGGGGAACACTGAAGCTTTCTTT
v_gene: TRBV5-4; len: 16; j_gene: TRBJ2-1; abundance: NA; d_gene: TRBD2; CDR3aa: CASSLGGSGSYNEQFF; CDR3nt: TGTGCCAGCAGCTTGGGCGGGAGTGGGTCCTACAATGAGCAGTTCTTC
v_gene: TRBV5-1; len: 14; j_gene: TRBJ1-1; abundance: NA; d_gene: NA; CDR3aa: CASSISDPNTEAFF; CDR3nt: TGCGCCAGCTCGATTTCTGACCCGAACACTGAAGCTTTCTTT
v_gene: TRBV18; len: 14; j_gene: TRBJ1-1; abundance: few; d_gene: NA; CDR3aa: CASVPTDRSGKAFF; CDR3nt: TGTGCCAGCGTTCCCACCGATCGATCTGGGAAAGCTTTCTTT
v_gene: TRBV11-2; len: 15; j_gene: TRBJ2-2; abundance: NA; d_gene: NA; CDR3aa: CASSLNGANTGELFF; CDR3nt: TGTGCCAGCAGCTTAAACGGGGCGAACACCGGGGAGCTGTTTTTT
v_gene: TRBV2; len: 14; j_gene: TRBJ2-7; abundance: NA; d_gene: TRBD1; CDR3aa: CASSVETGGYEQYF; CDR3nt: TGTGCCAGCAGCGTAGAGACAGGGGGCTACGAGCAGTACTTC
v_gene: TRBV7-9; len: 14; j_gene: TRBJ2-7; abundance: once; d_gene: TRBD1; CDR3aa: CASSLRDRGYEQYF; CDR3nt: TGTGCCAGCAGCTTGAGGGACAGGGGGTACGAGCAGTACTTC
v_gene: TRBV4-3; len: 14; j_gene: TRBJ2-5; abundance: NA; d_gene: NA; CDR3aa: CASSQDSGTETQYF; CDR3nt: TGCGCCAGCAGCCAAGATTCGGGCACAGAGACCCAGTACTTC
v_gene: TRBV27; len: 14; j_gene: TRBJ2-1; abundance: NA; d_gene: TRBD2; CDR3aa: CASSTGGRYNEQFF; CDR3nt: TGTGCCAGCAGTACGGGGGGTAGATACAATGAGCAGTTCTTC
v_gene: TRBV13; len: 15; j_gene: TRBJ2-2; abundance: NA; d_gene: NA; CDR3aa: CASRPYREAAGELFF; CDR3nt: TGTGCCAGCAGGCCATACAGGGAGGCCGCCGGGGAGCTGTTTTTT
v_gene: TRBV5-4; len: 18; j_gene: TRBJ2-2; abundance: NA; d_gene: TRBD2; CDR3aa: CASSQTRTSVQNTGELFF; CDR3nt: TGTGCCAGCAGCCAGACCAGGACTAGCGTGCAGAACACCGGGGAGCTGTTTTTT
v_gene: TRBV6-6; len: 13; j_gene: TRBJ2-1; abundance: NA; d_gene: NA; CDR3aa: CASSHQTFNEQFF; CDR3nt: TGTGCCAGCAGCCACCAGACTTTTAATGAGCAGTTCTTC